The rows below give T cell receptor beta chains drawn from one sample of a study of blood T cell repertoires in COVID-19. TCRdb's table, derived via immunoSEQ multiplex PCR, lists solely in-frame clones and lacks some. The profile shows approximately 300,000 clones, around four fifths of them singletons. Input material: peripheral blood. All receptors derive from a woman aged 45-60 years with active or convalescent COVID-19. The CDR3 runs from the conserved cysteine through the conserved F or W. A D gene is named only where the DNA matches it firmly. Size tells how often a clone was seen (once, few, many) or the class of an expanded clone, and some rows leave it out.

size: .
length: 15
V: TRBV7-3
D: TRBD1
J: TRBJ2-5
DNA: TGTGCCAGCAGCTTACAATCGGGACAGGGTGAGACCCAGTACTTC
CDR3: CASSLQSGQGETQYF

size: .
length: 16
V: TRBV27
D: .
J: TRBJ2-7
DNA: TGTGCCAGCAGCCACCTGGCTGGGGGGGCCCCAAGCCAGGAGTACTTC
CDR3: CASSHLAGGAPSQEYF

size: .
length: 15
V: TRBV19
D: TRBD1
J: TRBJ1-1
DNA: TGTGCCAGTAGTGGGACAGGGACATTAGGCACTGAAGCTTTCTTT
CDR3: CASSGTGTLGTEAFF

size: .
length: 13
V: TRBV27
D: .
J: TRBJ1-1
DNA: TGTGCCAGCAGCCTCAGGGGCGACACTGAAGCTTTCTTT
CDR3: CASSLRGDTEAFF

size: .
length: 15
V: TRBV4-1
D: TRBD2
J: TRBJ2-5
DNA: TGCGCCAGCAGCCACCCGGTTAGCGGGAGTGGGACCCAGTACTTC
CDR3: CASSHPVSGSGTQYF

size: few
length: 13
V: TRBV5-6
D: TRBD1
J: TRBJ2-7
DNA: TGTGCCAGCAGCGCGGGACAGGGTTACGAGCAGTACTTC
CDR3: CASSAGQGYEQYF

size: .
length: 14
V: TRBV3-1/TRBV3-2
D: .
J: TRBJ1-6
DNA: TGTGCCAGCAGCCCTATCTGGGGAGATTCACCCCTCCACTTT
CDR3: CASSPIWGDSPLHF

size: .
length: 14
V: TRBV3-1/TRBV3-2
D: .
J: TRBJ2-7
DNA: TGTGCCAGCTCATTGACGACTAGTCGCCGCGAGCAGTACTTC
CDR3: CASSLTTSRREQYF

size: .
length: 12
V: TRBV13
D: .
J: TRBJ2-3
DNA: TGTGCCAGCAGCTTACGGGGAGATACGCAGTATTTT
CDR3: CASSLRGDTQYF

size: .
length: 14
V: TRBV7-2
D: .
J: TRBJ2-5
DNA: TGTGCCAGCAGCTTACGCAGCCTAGAAGAGACCCAGTACTTC
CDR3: CASSLRSLEETQYF

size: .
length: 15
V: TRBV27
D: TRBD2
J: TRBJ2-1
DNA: TGTGCCAGCAGTTTACTAGCGGGAGTGTACAATGAGCAGTTCTTC
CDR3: CASSLLAGVYNEQFF

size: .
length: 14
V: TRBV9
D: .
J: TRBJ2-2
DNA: TGTGCCAGCAGCGCACGGGAGTTTACCGGGGAGCTGTTTTTT
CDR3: CASSAREFTGELFF

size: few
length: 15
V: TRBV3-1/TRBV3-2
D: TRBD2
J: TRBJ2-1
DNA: TGTGCCAGCAGCCAAAGCCCGGCGGGAGAGGATGAGCAGTTCTTC
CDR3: CASSQSPAGEDEQFF

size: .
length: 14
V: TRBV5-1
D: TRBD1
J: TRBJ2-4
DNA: TGCGCCAGCAGCTCAGGACAGGGGGCGGACATTCAGTACTTC
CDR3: CASSSGQGADIQYF

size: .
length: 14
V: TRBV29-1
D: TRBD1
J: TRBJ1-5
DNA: TGCAGCGTAGGGACAGGGGGTCAGGATCAGCCCCAGCATTTT
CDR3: CSVGTGGQDQPQHF

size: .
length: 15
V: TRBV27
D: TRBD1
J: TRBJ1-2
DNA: TGTGCCAGCAGATTCGGGGACAGAGACTATGACGGCTACACCTTC
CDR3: CASRFGDRDYDGYTF

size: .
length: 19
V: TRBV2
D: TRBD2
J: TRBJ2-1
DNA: TGTGCCACCCAGCGGGAGACAGCGGGAGGACCGATCTCCTACAATGAGCAGTTCTTC
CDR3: CATQRETAGGPISYNEQFF

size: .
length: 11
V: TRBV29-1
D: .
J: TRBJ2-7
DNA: TGCAGCGCCGAAGGGGGTTACGAGCAGTACTTC
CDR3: CSAEGGYEQYF

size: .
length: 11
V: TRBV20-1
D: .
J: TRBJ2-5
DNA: TGCAGTGCTGGGGCTTGGGAGACCCAGTACTTC
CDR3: CSAGAWETQYF

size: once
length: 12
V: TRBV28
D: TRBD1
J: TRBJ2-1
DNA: TGTGCCAGCAGTTCTTTACGACAGGGAAAGTTCTTC
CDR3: CASSSLRQGKFF

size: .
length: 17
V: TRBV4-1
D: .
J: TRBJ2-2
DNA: TGCGCCAGCAGCCAAGAAGGCCGGGGGACCAACACCGGGGAGCTGTTTTTT
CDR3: CASSQEGRGTNTGELFF

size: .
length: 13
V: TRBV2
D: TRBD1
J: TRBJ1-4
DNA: TGTGCCAGCAGTGGGACAGGGGTTGAAAAACTGTTTTTT
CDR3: CASSGTGVEKLFF

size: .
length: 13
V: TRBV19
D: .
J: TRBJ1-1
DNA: TGTGCCAGTAGGAGCCAGGGTTCCACTGAAGCTTTCTTT
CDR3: CASRSQGSTEAFF

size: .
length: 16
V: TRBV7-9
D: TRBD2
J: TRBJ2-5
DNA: TGTGCCAGCAGCTTAAAGGCTAGCGGGAGCTACGAGACCCAGTACTTC
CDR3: CASSLKASGSYETQYF

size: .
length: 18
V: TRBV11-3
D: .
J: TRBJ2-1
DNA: TGTGCCAGCAGCTTAGGAATAGGGGGAGGGGTTGGGTACAATGAGCAGTTCTTC
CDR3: CASSLGIGGGVGYNEQFF

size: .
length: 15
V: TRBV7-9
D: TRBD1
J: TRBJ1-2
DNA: TGTGCCAGCAGCGACAATGACAGGGGCGACTATGGCTACACCTTC
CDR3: CASSDNDRGDYGYTF

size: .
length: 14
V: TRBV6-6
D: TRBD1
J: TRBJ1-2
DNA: TGTGCCAGCAGAGGACAGGGGGATCCCTATGGCTACACCTTC
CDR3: CASRGQGDPYGYTF

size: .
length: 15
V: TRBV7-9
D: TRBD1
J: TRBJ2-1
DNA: TGTGCCAGCTCCAGTAGGGACAGGGACCACAATGAGCAGTTCTTC
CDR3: CASSSRDRDHNEQFF

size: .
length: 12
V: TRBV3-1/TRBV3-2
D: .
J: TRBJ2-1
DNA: TGTGCCAGCAGTTTTTTAGGGGCTGAGCAGTTCTTC
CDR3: CASSFLGAEQFF

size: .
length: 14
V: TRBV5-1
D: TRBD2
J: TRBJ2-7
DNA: TGCGCCAGCAGCGAAGTAGCGGGTGACTCCCTGCAGTACTTC
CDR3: CASSEVAGDSLQYF

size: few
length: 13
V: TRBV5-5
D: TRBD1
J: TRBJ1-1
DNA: TGTGCCAGCAGCTTTGGGACAGGGGGTAAAGCTTTCTTT
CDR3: CASSFGTGGKAFF

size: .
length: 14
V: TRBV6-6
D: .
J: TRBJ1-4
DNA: TGTGCCAGCAGTCCCCAGGGGCTCGGGGAAAAACTGTTTTTT
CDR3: CASSPQGLGEKLFF

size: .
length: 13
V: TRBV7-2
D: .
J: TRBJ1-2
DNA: TGTGCCAGCAGGGGGGCAGGGTTGGAAGGCTACACCTTC
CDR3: CASRGAGLEGYTF

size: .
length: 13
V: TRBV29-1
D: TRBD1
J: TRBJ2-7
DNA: TGCAGCGTACCCGGGACAGCGCTCTACGAGCAGTACTTC
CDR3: CSVPGTALYEQYF

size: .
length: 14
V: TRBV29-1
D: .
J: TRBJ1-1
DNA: TGCAGCGCAAACCGGGGTCCCTTGGACACTGAAGCTTTCTTT
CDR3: CSANRGPLDTEAFF

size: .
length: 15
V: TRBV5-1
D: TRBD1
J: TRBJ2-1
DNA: TGCGCCAGCAGCATAATCCGGGACAGGGGTAATGAGCAGTTCTTC
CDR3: CASSIIRDRGNEQFF

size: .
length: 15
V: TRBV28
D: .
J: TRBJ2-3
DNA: TGTGCCAGCAGTCTCTGGGGGCCAATAACAGATACGCAGTATTTT
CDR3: CASSLWGPITDTQYF